The present TCR beta chain was sequenced within a study of T cell responses to AZD1222 COVID-19 vaccine. The study's findings and limits: Among spike-specific TCRs, nearly half reportedly target unmutated variant regions. There were mostly white British donors and more females than males, and clonal diversity was possibly underestimated.

With respect to this clone: Its target is unknown.

Method: immunoSEQ multiplex PCR; TCRdb's copy keeps in-frame clones and lacks some. The data contain more than 100,000 clones, roughly nine tenths of them singletons. The CDR3 runs 15 residues. With V trimmed by 7 bases and J by 10 bases, 15 bases remained unmatched. Germline V gives CDR1 SQVTM, CDR2 ANQGSEA. V gene TRBV29-1 combines with J gene TRBJ2-1; TRBD2 matches at 11 bases. The material sequenced was peripheral blood, taken on day 0 of AZD1222 vaccination. This TCR was recovered from an adult in good health. In nucleotides, the CDR3 is TGCAGCGCCGAACTGACTAGCGGGATAAGGGGAGAGCAGTTCTTC. This sequence encodes CSAELTSGIRGEQFF.